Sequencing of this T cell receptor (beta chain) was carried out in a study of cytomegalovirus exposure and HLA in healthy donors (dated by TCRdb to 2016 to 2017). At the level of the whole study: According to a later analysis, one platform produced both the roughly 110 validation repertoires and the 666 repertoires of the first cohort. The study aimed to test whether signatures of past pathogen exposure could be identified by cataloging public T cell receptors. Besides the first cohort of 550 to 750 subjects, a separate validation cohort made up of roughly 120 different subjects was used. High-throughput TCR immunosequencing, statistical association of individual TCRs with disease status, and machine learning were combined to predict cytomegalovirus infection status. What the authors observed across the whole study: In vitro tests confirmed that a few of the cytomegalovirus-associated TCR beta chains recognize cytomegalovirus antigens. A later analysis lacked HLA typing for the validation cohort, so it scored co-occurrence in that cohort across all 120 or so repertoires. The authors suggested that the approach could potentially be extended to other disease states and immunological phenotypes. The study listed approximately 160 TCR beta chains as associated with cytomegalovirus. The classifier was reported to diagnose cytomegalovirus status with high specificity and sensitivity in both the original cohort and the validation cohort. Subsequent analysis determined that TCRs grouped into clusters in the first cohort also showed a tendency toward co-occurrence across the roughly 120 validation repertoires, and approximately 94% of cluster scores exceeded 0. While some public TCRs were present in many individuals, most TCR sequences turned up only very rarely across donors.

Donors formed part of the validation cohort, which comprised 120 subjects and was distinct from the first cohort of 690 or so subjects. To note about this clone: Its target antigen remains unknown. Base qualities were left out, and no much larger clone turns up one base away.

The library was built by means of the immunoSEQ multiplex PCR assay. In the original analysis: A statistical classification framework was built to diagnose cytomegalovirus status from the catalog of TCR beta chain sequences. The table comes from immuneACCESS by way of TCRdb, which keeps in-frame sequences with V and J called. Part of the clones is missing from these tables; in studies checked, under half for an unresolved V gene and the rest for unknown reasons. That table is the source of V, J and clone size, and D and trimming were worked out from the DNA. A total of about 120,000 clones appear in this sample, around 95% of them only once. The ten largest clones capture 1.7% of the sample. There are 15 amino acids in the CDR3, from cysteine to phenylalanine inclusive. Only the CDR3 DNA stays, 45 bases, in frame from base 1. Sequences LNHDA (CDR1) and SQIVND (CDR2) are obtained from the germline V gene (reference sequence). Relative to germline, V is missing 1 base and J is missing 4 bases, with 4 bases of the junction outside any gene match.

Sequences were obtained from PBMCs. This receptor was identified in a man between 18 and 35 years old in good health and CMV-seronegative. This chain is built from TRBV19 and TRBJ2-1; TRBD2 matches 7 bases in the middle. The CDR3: CASSIASGYYNEQFF. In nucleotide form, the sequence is TGTGCCAGTAGTATAGCTAGCGGTTATTACAATGAGCAGTTCTTC.